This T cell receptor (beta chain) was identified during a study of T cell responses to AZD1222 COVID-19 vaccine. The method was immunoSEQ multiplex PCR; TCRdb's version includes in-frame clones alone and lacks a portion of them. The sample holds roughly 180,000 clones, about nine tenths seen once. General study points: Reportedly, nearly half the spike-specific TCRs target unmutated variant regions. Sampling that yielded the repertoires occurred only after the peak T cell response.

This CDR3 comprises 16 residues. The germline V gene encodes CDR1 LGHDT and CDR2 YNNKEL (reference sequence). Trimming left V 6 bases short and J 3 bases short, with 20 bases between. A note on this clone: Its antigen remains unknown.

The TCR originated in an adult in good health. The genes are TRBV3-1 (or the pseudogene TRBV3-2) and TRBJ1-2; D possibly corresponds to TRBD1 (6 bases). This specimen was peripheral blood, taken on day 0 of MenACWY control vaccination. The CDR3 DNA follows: TGTGCCAGCAGTCGTAACTACAGGGATAGTCACTATGGCTACACCTTC. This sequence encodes CASSRNYRDSHYGYTF.